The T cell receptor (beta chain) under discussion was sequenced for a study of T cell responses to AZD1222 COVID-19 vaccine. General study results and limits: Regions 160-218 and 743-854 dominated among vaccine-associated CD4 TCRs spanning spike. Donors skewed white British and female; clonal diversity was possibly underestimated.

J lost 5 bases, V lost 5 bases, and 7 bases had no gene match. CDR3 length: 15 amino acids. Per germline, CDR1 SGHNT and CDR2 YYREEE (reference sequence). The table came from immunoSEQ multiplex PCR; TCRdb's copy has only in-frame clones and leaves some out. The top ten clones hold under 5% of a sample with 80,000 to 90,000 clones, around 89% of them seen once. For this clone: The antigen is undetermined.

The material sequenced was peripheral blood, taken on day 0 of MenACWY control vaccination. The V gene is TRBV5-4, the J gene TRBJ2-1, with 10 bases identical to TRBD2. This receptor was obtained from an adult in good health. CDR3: CASRRLAGVNNEQFF. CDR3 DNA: TGTGCCAGCAGGCGCCTAGCGGGAGTGAACAATGAGCAGTTCTTC.